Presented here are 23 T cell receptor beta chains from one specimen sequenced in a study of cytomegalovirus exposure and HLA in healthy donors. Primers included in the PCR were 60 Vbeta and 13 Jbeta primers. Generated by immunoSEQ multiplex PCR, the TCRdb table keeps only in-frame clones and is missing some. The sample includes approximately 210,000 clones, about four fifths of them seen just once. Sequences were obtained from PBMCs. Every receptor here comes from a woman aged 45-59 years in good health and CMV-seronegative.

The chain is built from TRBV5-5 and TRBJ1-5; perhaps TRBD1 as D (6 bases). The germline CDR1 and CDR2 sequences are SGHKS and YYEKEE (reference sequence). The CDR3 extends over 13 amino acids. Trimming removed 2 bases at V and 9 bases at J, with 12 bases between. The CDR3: CASSFQGIGPQHF. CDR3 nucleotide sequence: TGTGCCAGCAGCTTTCAGGGGATTGGGCCCCAGCATTTT.

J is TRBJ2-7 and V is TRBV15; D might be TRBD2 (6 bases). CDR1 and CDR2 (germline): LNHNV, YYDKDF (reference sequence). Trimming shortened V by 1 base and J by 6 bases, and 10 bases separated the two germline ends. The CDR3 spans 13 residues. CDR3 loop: CATSRVGGSEQYF. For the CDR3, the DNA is TGTGCCACCAGCAGAGTAGGAGGGTCCGAGCAGTACTTC.

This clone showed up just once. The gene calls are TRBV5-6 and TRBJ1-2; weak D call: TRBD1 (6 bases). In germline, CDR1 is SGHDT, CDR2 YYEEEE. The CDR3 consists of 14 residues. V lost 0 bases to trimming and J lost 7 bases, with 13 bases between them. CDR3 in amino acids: CASSLEQGLGGYTF. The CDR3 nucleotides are TGTGCCAGCAGCTTGGAACAGGGTTTGGGTGGCTACACCTTC.

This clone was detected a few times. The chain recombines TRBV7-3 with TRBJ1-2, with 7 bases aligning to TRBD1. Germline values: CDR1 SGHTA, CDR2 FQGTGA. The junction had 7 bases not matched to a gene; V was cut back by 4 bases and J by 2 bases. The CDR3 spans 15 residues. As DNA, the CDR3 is TGTGCCAGCAGCTCATCGACAGGGACCAACTATGGCTACACCTTC. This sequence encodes CASSSSTGTNYGYTF.

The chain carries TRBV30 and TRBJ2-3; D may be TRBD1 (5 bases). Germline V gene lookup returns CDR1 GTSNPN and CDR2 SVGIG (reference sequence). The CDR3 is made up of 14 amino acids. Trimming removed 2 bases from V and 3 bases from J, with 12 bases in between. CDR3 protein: CAWSRQLGTDTQYF. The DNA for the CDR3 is TGTGCCTGGAGTAGACAGTTGGGGACAGATACGCAGTATTTT. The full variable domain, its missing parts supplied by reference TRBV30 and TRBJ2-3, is SQTIHQWPATLVQPVGSPLSLECTVEGTSNPNLYWYRQAAGRGLQLLFYSVGIGQISSEVPQNLSASRPQDRQFILSSKKLLLSDSGFYLCAWSRQLGTDTQYFGPGTRLTVL.

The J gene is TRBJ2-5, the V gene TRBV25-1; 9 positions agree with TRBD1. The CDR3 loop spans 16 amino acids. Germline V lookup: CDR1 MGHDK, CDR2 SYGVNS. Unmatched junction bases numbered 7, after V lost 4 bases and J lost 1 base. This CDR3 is CASSVRWDRAQETQYF. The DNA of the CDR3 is TGTGCCAGCAGTGTCCGATGGGACAGGGCCCAAGAGACCCAGTACTTC. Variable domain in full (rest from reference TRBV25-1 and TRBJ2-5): EADIYQTPRYLVIGTGKKITLECSQTMGHDKMYWYQQDPGMELHLIHYSYGVNSTEKGDLSSESTVSRIRTEHFPLTLESARPSHTSQYLCASSVRWDRAQETQYFGPGTRLLVL.

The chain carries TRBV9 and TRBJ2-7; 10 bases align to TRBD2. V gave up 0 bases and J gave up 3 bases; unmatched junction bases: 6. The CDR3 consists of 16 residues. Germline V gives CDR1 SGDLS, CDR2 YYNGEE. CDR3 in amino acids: CASSVEASGSSYEQYF. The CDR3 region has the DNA TGTGCCAGCAGCGTAGAGGCTAGCGGGAGTAGCTACGAGCAGTACTTC.

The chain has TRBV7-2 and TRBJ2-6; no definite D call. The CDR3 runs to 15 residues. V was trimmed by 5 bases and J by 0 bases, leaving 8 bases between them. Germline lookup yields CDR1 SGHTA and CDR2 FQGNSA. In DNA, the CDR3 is TGTGCCAGCAGCCCTGTCCGCTCTGGGGCCAACGTCCTGACTTTC. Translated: CASSPVRSGANVLTF.

The CDR3 reads CSVSGQRSNQPQHF. The CDR3 DNA follows: TGCAGCGTATCGGGACAGAGGAGCAATCAGCCCCAGCATTTT. V and J are TRBV29-1 and TRBJ1-5; TRBD1 agrees at 7 bases. V dropped 6 bases and J dropped 1; count of bases not matched to a gene: 6. This CDR3 contains 14 residues. Per germline, CDR1 SQVTM and CDR2 ANQGSEA.

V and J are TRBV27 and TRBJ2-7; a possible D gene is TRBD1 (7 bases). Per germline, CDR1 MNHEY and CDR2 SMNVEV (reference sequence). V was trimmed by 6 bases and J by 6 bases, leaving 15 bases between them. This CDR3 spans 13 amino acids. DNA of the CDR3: TGTGCCAGCAGGCCCGGGACAGCGGGCGAGCAGTACTTC. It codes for CASRPGTAGEQYF.

The CDR3 DNA reads TGTGCCAGCAGCCAGGGACTAGCCGAACGCAAAAACATTCAGTACTTC. This translates into CASSQGLAERKNIQYF. The chain has TRBV4-2 and TRBJ2-4; 9 nucleotides agree with TRBD2. Per germline, CDR1 LGHNA and CDR2 YNFKEQ. V shed 3 bases and J 3 bases; nucleotides not matched to a gene: 6. The CDR3 has 16 residues.

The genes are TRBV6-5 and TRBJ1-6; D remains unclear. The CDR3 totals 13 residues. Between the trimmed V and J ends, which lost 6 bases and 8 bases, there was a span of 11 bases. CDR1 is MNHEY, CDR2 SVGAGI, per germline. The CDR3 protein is CASRRRGDSPLHF. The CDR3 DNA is TGTGCCAGCAGGCGCCGGGGTGATTCACCCCTCCACTTT.

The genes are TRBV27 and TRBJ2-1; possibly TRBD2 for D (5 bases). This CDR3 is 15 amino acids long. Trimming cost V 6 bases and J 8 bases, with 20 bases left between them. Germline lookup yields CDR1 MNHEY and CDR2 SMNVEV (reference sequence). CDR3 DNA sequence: TGTGCCAGCAGCAAAGGCGGGTTCCCTGGGCATGAGCAGTTCTTC. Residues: CASSKGGFPGHEQFF.

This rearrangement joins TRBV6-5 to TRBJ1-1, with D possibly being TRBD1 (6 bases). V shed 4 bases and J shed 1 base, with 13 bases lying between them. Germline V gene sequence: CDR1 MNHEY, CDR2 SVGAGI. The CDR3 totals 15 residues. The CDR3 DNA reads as TGTGCCAGCAGTTCTCCAGGGGTGGGGAACACTGAAGCTTTCTTT. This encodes CASSSPGVGNTEAFF.

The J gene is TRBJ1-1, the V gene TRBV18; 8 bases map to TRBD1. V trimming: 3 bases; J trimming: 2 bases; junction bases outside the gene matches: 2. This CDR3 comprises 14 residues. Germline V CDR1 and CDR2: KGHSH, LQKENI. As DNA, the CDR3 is TGTGCCAGCTCACCGGACAGGGTAAACACTGAAGCTTTCTTT. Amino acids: CASSPDRVNTEAFF.

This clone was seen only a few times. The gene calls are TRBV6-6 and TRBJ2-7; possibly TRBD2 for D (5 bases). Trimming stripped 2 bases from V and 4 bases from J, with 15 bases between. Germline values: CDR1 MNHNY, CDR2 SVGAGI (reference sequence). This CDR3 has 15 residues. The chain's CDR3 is CASSYGRGGKYEQYF. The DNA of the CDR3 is TGTGCCAGCAGTTACGGTCGCGGAGGCAAGTACGAGCAGTACTTC.

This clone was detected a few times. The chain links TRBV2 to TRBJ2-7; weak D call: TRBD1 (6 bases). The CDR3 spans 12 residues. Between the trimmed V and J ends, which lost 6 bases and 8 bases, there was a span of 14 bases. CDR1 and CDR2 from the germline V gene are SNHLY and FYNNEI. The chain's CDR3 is CASRAGVLKQYF. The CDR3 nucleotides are TGTGCCAGCAGGGCAGGGGTGCTAAAGCAGTACTTC.

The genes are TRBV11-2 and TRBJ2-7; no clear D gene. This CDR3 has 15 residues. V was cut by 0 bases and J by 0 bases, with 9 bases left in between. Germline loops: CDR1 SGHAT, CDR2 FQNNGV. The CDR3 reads CASSLEGISSYEQYF. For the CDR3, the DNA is TGTGCCAGCAGCTTAGAGGGCATCAGCTCCTACGAGCAGTACTTC.

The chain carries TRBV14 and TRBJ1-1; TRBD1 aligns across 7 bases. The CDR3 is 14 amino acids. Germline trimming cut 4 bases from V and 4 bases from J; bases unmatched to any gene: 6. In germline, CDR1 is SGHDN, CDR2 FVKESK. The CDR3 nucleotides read TGTGCCAGCAGCCCACGACAGGGCCCCACTGAAGCTTTCTTT. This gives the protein CASSPRQGPTEAFF. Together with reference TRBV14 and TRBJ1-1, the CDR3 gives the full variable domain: EAGVTQFPSHSVIEKGQTVTLRCDPISGHDNLYWYRRVMGKEIKFLLHFVKESKQDESGMPNNRFLAERTGGTYSTLKVQPAELEDSGVYFCASSPRQGPTEAFFGQGTRLTVV.

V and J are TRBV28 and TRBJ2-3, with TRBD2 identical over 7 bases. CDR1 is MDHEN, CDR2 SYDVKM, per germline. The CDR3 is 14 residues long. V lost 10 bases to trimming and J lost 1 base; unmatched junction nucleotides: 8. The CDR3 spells CATNGLAGTDTQYF. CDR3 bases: TGTGCCACCAACGGGCTAGCGGGCACAGATACGCAGTATTTT.

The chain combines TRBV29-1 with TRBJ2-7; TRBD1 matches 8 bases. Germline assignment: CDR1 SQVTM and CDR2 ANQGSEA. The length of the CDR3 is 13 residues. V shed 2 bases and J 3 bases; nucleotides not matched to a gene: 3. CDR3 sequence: CSVERTGYYEQYF. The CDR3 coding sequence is TGCAGCGTTGAAAGGACAGGGTACTACGAGCAGTACTTC.

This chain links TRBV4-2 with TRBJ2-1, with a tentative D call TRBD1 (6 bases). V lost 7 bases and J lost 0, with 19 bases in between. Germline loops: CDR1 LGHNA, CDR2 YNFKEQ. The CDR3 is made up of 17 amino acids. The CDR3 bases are TGTGCCAGCACCCACTCAGGGGTCGGGTCCTCCTACAATGAGCAGTTCTTC. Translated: CASTHSGVGSSYNEQFF.

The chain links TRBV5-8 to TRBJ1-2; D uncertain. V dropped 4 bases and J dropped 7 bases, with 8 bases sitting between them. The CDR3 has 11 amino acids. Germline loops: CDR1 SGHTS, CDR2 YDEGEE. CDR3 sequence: CASSPSGGYTF. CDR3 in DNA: TGTGCCAGCAGCCCATCGGGTGGCTACACCTTC.